Below are 16 T cell receptor beta chains sequenced from a single sample in a study of T cell responses to AZD1222 COVID-19 vaccine. Some clones are missing from TCRdb's copy, which holds only in-frame ones; the method was immunoSEQ multiplex PCR. The sample yields fewer than 110,000 clones, over 75% seen once. The sample in question was peripheral blood, obtained 28 days after the second AZD1222 dose. Source of these receptors: an adult who received the AZD1222 COVID-19 vaccine.

This sequence joins TRBV27 and TRBJ2-7; D perhaps matches TRBD2 (6 bases). Germline CDR1 reads MNHEY; CDR2 reads SMNVEV (reference sequence). CDR3 size: 15 residues. V was clipped by 5 bases and J by 4 bases, with 18 bases between them. The CDR3 DNA reads TGTGCCAGCAGTCACGCGGTCGGGGGAGCTTACGAGCAGTACTTC. It specifies CASSHAVGGAYEQYF.

J is TRBJ2-1 and V is TRBV19; 10 bases map to TRBD2. This CDR3 contains 15 residues. The V and J ends lost 9 bases and 7 bases, in that order; junction bases with no gene match: 12. Germline V gene data show CDR1 as LNHDA and CDR2 as SQIVND (reference sequence). The CDR3 reads CASKQRGGIGNEQFF. Here the CDR3 DNA reads TGTGCCAGCAAGCAGCGGGGGGGCATCGGGAATGAGCAGTTCTTC.

The CDR3 reads CASSQVPGEAFF. The CDR3, as DNA: TGTGCCAGCTCCCAAGTGCCGGGTGAAGCTTTCTTT. The J gene is TRBJ1-1, the V gene TRBV18, with no clear D. Germline CDR1 reads KGHSH; CDR2 reads LQKENI. Trimming shortened V by 6 bases and J by 7 bases, and 12 bases separated the two germline ends. The CDR3 extends over 12 amino acids.

This chain uses TRBV14 with TRBJ2-3; D not certain. Trimming cost V 1 base and J 4 bases, with 0 bases left between them. Germline lookup yields CDR1 SGHDN and CDR2 FVKESK. CDR3 size: 11 residues. The CDR3 protein is CASSQADTQYF. DNA for the CDR3: TGTGCCAGCAGCCAAGCAGATACGCAGTATTTT.

The rearrangement uses TRBV28 and TRBJ1-5; no clear D gene. The V end lost 3 bases, the J end lost 5 bases, and 11 bases lay between the germline ends. This CDR3 contains 14 residues. CDR1 is MDHEN, CDR2 SYDVKM, per germline. The CDR3 DNA reads as TGTGCCAGCAGTTTGGGGTTTGGGGATCAGCCCCAGCATTTT. Translating it yields CASSLGFGDQPQHF.

The rearrangement links TRBV5-4 to TRBJ2-2; the match to TRBD2 covers 14 bases. The CDR3 has 18 amino acids. Germline values: CDR1 SGHNT, CDR2 YYREEE (reference sequence). The ends lost 4 bases at V and 3 bases at J; junction bases unmatched: 8. The CDR3 here is CASSRMTSGRAHTGELFF. The CDR3, as DNA: TGTGCCAGCAGCCGGATGACTAGCGGGAGGGCCCACACCGGGGAGCTGTTTTTT.

The gene calls are TRBV4-1 and TRBJ2-7; maybe TRBD2 (5 bases). The CDR3 is 14 amino acids. Germline CDR1 and CDR2: MGHRA and YSYEKL. V was trimmed by 5 bases and J by 0 bases, leaving 11 bases between them. In nucleotides, the CDR3 is TGCGCCAGCAGCTCGCGGGTTAGCTCCTACGAGCAGTACTTC. Amino acid sequence: CASSSRVSSYEQYF.

This clone was seen only a few times. The rearrangement uses TRBV7-9 and TRBJ2-7, with 10 positions matching TRBD1. Germline V gives CDR1 SEHNR, CDR2 FQNEAQ (reference sequence). Germline trimming cut 5 bases from V and 7 bases from J; bases unmatched to any gene: 11. This CDR3 spans 15 amino acids. The CDR3 DNA reads TGTGCCAGCAGCGACACAGGACAGGGGGTACGGGAGCAGTACTTC. This translates into CASSDTGQGVREQYF.

There are a few counts of this clone. The chain couples TRBV27 to TRBJ2-1, with 8 bases fitting TRBD1. This CDR3 region has 15 residues. Germline CDR1 reads MNHEY; CDR2 reads SMNVEV (reference sequence). Trimming at V came to 6 bases and at J to 1 base, leaving 5 bases not matched to a gene. The CDR3, as DNA: TGTGCCAGCAGGCAGGGGGCAGGTTCCTACAATGAGCAGTTCTTC. This encodes CASRQGAGSYNEQFF.

The rearrangement uses TRBV7-8 and TRBJ2-7; TRBD1 agrees at 10 bases. V gave up 4 bases and J gave up 5 bases; unmatched junction bases: 5. The CDR3 is made up of 14 amino acids. Per germline, CDR1 SGHVS and CDR2 FQNEAQ. Here the CDR3 reads CASSSRTGGNEQYF. For the CDR3, the DNA is TGTGCCAGCAGCTCCCGGACAGGGGGGAACGAGCAGTACTTC.

The chain combines TRBV3-1 (or the pseudogene TRBV3-2) with TRBJ1-1; D is possibly TRBD1 (6 bases). Trimming cost V 5 bases and J 9 bases, with 16 bases left between them. The length of the CDR3 is 13 residues. Germline-derived CDR1 and CDR2 are LGHDT and YNNKEL (reference sequence). In nucleotides, the CDR3 is TGTGCCAGCAGCTACAGAGACCGGGACAAAGCTTTCTTT. Translated: CASSYRDRDKAFF.

The gene calls are TRBV5-8 and TRBJ1-1, with D maybe TRBD1 (6 bases). V lost 4 bases and J 4 bases, leaving 14 bases between the germline ends. CDR3 length equals 14 residues. CDR1 SGHTS and CDR2 YDEGEE come from the germline V gene. The CDR3 spells CASSIKGGGTEAFF. DNA for the CDR3: TGTGCCAGCAGCATTAAAGGGGGGGGCACTGAAGCTTTCTTT.

The rearrangement uses TRBV27 and TRBJ1-5, with 9 bases aligning to TRBD1. Germline assignment: CDR1 MNHEY and CDR2 SMNVEV (reference sequence). The CDR3 is made up of 13 amino acids. The trim removed 3 bases at V and 9 bases at J, leaving 3 bases unmatched. Written as DNA, the CDR3 is TGTGCCAGCAGTTTGACAGGGGGGGGGCCCCAGCATTTT. Protein: CASSLTGGGPQHF.

The chain employs TRBV7-9 and TRBJ1-2; D is possibly TRBD1 (5 bases). The CDR3 consists of 13 residues. In germline, CDR1 is SEHNR, CDR2 FQNEAQ (reference sequence). The V and J ends lost 1 base and 7 bases respectively, with 10 bases between them. DNA for the CDR3: TGTGCCAGCAGCTTAGGCAGGGCTTTTGGCTACACCTTC. This gives the protein CASSLGRAFGYTF.

The V and J genes are TRBV7-6 and TRBJ1-4, with TRBD1 matching over 7 bases. The J segment lost 4 bases and the V segment lost 2 bases, leaving 4 bases of the junction unmatched. CDR1 is SGHVS and CDR2 is FNYEAQ in the germline V gene. CDR3 size: 15 residues. The CDR3 DNA reads as TGTGCCAGCAGCTTACGCCGGGACAGTAATGAAAAACTGTTTTTT. This translates into CASSLRRDSNEKLFF.

This clone was seen a handful of times. This rearrangement joins TRBV6-2 or TRBV6-3 to TRBJ1-2, with D unresolved. V dropped 1 base and J dropped 0 bases, with 9 bases sitting between them. This CDR3 spans 15 amino acids. Germline-derived CDR1 and CDR2 are MNHEY and SVGEGT. CDR3 sequence (DNA): TGTGCCAGCAGTTACTTCCCCGGGACTAACTATGGCTACACCTTC. Its translation: CASSYFPGTNYGYTF.